This paragraph reports one T cell receptor beta chain. Its antigen is still unknown. This specimen comes from a study of PD-L1 blockade in urothelial cancer. Study-level information: Patients had been given 0 to 3 earlier chemotherapy regimens. A median roughly 140,000 T cells were found in blood samples. Blood was tested 3 weeks (second dose) and 6 weeks into treatment. Study results and caveats: Tumor-associated TCR clones expanded more in blood at 3 weeks in patients with durable benefit.

Germline V gives CDR1 MNHNY, CDR2 SVGAGI (reference sequence). V lost 0 bases and J lost 0, with 6 bases in between. The CDR3 sequence is 14 residues long. Time point given: peripheral blood 6 weeks after treatment start. Measured with immunoSEQ multiplex PCR; TCRdb has only the in-frame clones, and not every one. The repertoire has 50,000 or so clones, approximately 85% of them found once; the top ten carry around 1.9%. The chain links TRBV6-6 to TRBJ2-7; D not resolved. This material consisted of PBMCs, taken around atezolizumab (anti-PD-L1) treatment. This TCR derives from a man aged 45-60 years with urothelial cancer. The CDR3 bases are TGTGCCAGCAGTTACTCGGCACCCTCCTACGAGCAGTACTTC. It yields the protein CASSYSAPSYEQYF.